These T cell receptor beta chains were read from a single sample in a study of T cell responses to AZD1222 COVID-19 vaccine. Profiled with immunoSEQ multiplex PCR; TCRdb holds only in-frame clones, not every one. The sample consists of about 210,000 clones, approximately 92% of them appearing once. This specimen consisted of peripheral blood, obtained on day 0 of AZD1222 vaccination. The source is an adult in good health. Each CDR3 is given with its conserved first and last residue. A D gene is named only where the DNA matches it firmly. Not every row has a clone size; where given, it reads once, few, many or a size class.

CDR3 length: 16; J gene: TRBJ2-6; D gene: -; clone size: -; V gene: TRBV6-6; CDR3 DNA: TGTGCCAGCAGTCGACGACAGAGCTCTGGGGCCAACGTCCTGACTTTC; CDR3 protein: CASSRRQSSGANVLTF
CDR3 length: 13; J gene: TRBJ2-5; D gene: -; clone size: -; V gene: TRBV7-9; CDR3 DNA: TGTGCCAGCAGCTTTTTCCCCGACATGTCCCAGTACTTC; CDR3 protein: CASSFFPDMSQYF
CDR3 length: 13; J gene: TRBJ1-1; D gene: -; clone size: once; V gene: TRBV4-2; CDR3 DNA: TGTGCCAGCAGCCAGACCTTAAGGGGTGAAGCTTTCTTT; CDR3 protein: CASSQTLRGEAFF
CDR3 length: 14; J gene: TRBJ2-5; D gene: -; clone size: once; V gene: TRBV7-2; CDR3 DNA: TGTGCCAGCAGCGGGGGACACCCTAGGGAGACCCAGTACTTC; CDR3 protein: CASSGGHPRETQYF
CDR3 length: 16; J gene: TRBJ2-5; D gene: -; clone size: -; V gene: TRBV9; CDR3 DNA: TGTGCCAGCAGCTCCTCAGGGCAGGGCCCCCCGGAGACCCAGTACTTC; CDR3 protein: CASSSSGQGPPETQYF
CDR3 length: 16; J gene: TRBJ2-2; D gene: -; clone size: -; V gene: TRBV30; CDR3 DNA: TGTGCCTGGACCCGAGGGCTAGGGCGGTTCACCGGGGAGCTGTTTTTT; CDR3 protein: CAWTRGLGRFTGELFF
CDR3 length: 15; J gene: TRBJ1-4; D gene: TRBD1; clone size: -; V gene: TRBV2; CDR3 DNA: TGTGCCAGCAGACCAGGACAGGTGTTTAATGAAAAACTGTTTTTT; CDR3 protein: CASRPGQVFNEKLFF
CDR3 length: 13; J gene: TRBJ1-1; D gene: -; clone size: -; V gene: TRBV7-9; CDR3 DNA: TGTGCCAGCAGTCAACAGGAGAACACTGAAGCTTTCTTT; CDR3 protein: CASSQQENTEAFF
CDR3 length: 13; J gene: TRBJ1-2; D gene: -; clone size: -; V gene: TRBV2; CDR3 DNA: TGTGCCAGCAGTATATGGCTGGGGAAGGGTTCCACCTTC; CDR3 protein: CASSIWLGKGSTF
CDR3 length: 12; J gene: TRBJ2-7; D gene: -; clone size: -; V gene: TRBV11-2; CDR3 DNA: TGTGCCAGCAGCTTACAGGGGAACGAGCAGTACTTC; CDR3 protein: CASSLQGNEQYF
CDR3 length: 14; J gene: TRBJ1-5; D gene: -; clone size: -; V gene: TRBV10-3; CDR3 DNA: TGTGCCATCAGTCCCCAGGGGAGCAATCAGCCCCAGCATTTT; CDR3 protein: CAISPQGSNQPQHF
CDR3 length: 12; J gene: TRBJ1-2; D gene: -; clone size: -; V gene: TRBV12-3/TRBV12-4; CDR3 DNA: TGTGCCAGCAGTTCAACTAACTATGGCTACACCTTC; CDR3 protein: CASSSTNYGYTF
CDR3 length: 15; J gene: TRBJ2-7; D gene: TRBD2; clone size: -; V gene: TRBV7-2; CDR3 DNA: TGTGCCAGCAGTACCCTGGCTAGCGGTACCTACGAGCAGTACTTC; CDR3 protein: CASSTLASGTYEQYF
CDR3 length: 12; J gene: TRBJ1-2; D gene: -; clone size: -; V gene: TRBV12-3/TRBV12-4; CDR3 DNA: TGTGCCAGCAGTTTGGGACTCTATGGCTACACCTTC; CDR3 protein: CASSLGLYGYTF
CDR3 length: 10; J gene: TRBJ1-1; D gene: -; clone size: few; V gene: TRBV27; CDR3 DNA: TGTGCCAGCGTCGGGGGTGAAGCTTTCTTT; CDR3 protein: CASVGGEAFF
CDR3 length: 14; J gene: TRBJ1-2; D gene: -; clone size: -; V gene: TRBV27; CDR3 DNA: TGTGCCAGCAGTTTGTACGGAGGGAACTATGGCTACACCTTC; CDR3 protein: CASSLYGGNYGYTF
CDR3 length: 15; J gene: TRBJ1-2; D gene: TRBD1; clone size: -; V gene: TRBV2; CDR3 DNA: TGTGCCAGCAGAGACCCGGGACAGGGGAACTATGGCTACACCTTC; CDR3 protein: CASRDPGQGNYGYTF
CDR3 length: 15; J gene: TRBJ1-6; D gene: -; clone size: -; V gene: TRBV28; CDR3 DNA: TGTGCCAGCAGTTTACGGGCGTTAGTTAATTCACCCCTCCACTTT; CDR3 protein: CASSLRALVNSPLHF
CDR3 length: 15; J gene: TRBJ2-2; D gene: -; clone size: -; V gene: TRBV7-8; CDR3 DNA: TGTGCCAGCAGCTTAAGGCTGACGAACACCGGGGAGCTGTTTTTT; CDR3 protein: CASSLRLTNTGELFF
CDR3 length: 14; J gene: TRBJ1-1; D gene: -; clone size: -; V gene: TRBV24-1; CDR3 DNA: TGTGCCACCAGTGACAGGGGACAGAACACTGAAGCTTTCTTT; CDR3 protein: CATSDRGQNTEAFF
CDR3 length: 14; J gene: TRBJ1-1; D gene: -; clone size: -; V gene: TRBV5-5; CDR3 DNA: TGTGCCAGCAGCTTGAGTCCCCAGAACACTGAAGCTTTCTTT; CDR3 protein: CASSLSPQNTEAFF
CDR3 length: 17; J gene: TRBJ1-5; D gene: TRBD1; clone size: -; V gene: TRBV6-2/TRBV6-3; CDR3 DNA: TGTGCCAGCAGTTACCGCTTAGGACAGGTTGAGAATCAGCCCCAGCATTTT; CDR3 protein: CASSYRLGQVENQPQHF
CDR3 length: 16; J gene: TRBJ2-1; D gene: TRBD1; clone size: -; V gene: TRBV6-2/TRBV6-3; CDR3 DNA: TGTGCCAGCAGACCTTTCTTCCGGGACAGGGACCATGAGCAGTTCTTC; CDR3 protein: CASRPFFRDRDHEQFF
CDR3 length: 13; J gene: TRBJ1-2; D gene: -; clone size: -; V gene: TRBV12-3/TRBV12-4; CDR3 DNA: TGTGCCAGCAGTTTCGGCAGCAACTATGGCTACACCTTC; CDR3 protein: CASSFGSNYGYTF
CDR3 length: 14; J gene: TRBJ2-1; D gene: TRBD2; clone size: -; V gene: TRBV20-1; CDR3 DNA: TGCAGTGCTAGTAAAGCTAGCGGGAGCAATGAGCAGTTCTTC; CDR3 protein: CSASKASGSNEQFF
CDR3 length: 13; J gene: TRBJ2-7; D gene: -; clone size: -; V gene: TRBV7-2; CDR3 DNA: TGTGCCAGCAGCTTATGGCGGGACTACGAGCAGTACTTC; CDR3 protein: CASSLWRDYEQYF
CDR3 length: 16; J gene: TRBJ2-3; D gene: -; clone size: -; V gene: TRBV11-3; CDR3 DNA: TGTGCCAGCAGCTTAGATGGTGGGGCGGGCACAGATACGCAGTATTTT; CDR3 protein: CASSLDGGAGTDTQYF
CDR3 length: 16; J gene: TRBJ1-6; D gene: -; clone size: -; V gene: TRBV5-6; CDR3 DNA: TGTGCCAGCAGCTCACTGCAGAGCTCCTATAATTCACCCCTCCACTTT; CDR3 protein: CASSSLQSSYNSPLHF
CDR3 length: 19; J gene: TRBJ1-6; D gene: TRBD1; clone size: -; V gene: TRBV5-5; CDR3 DNA: TGTGCCAGCAGCCCGGACAGGGGGCCCTCGAGCTCCTATAATTCACCCCTCCACTTT; CDR3 protein: CASSPDRGPSSSYNSPLHF
CDR3 length: 14; J gene: TRBJ1-5; D gene: -; clone size: -; V gene: TRBV6-6; CDR3 DNA: TGTGCCAGCAGTAAAGATGGGAGCAATCAGCCCCAGCATTTT; CDR3 protein: CASSKDGSNQPQHF
CDR3 length: 14; J gene: TRBJ1-4; D gene: -; clone size: -; V gene: TRBV5-4; CDR3 DNA: TGTGCCAGCAGCGGGGCTGGGACGGGTGAAAAACTGTTTTTT; CDR3 protein: CASSGAGTGEKLFF
CDR3 length: 15; J gene: TRBJ2-2; D gene: TRBD1; clone size: once; V gene: TRBV14; CDR3 DNA: TGTGCCAGCAGCCAGGTGAACAGGGGCACCGGGGAGCTGTTTTTT; CDR3 protein: CASSQVNRGTGELFF
CDR3 length: 14; J gene: TRBJ1-1; D gene: TRBD1; clone size: few; V gene: TRBV7-2; CDR3 DNA: TGTGCCAGCAGCGAGAGGACAGGGAAAGCTGAAGCTTTCTTT; CDR3 protein: CASSERTGKAEAFF
CDR3 length: 16; J gene: TRBJ2-2; D gene: -; clone size: -; V gene: TRBV5-1; CDR3 DNA: TGCGCCAGCAGCTTGGGTGGTGGGCGAGGCACCGGGGAGCTGTTTTTT; CDR3 protein: CASSLGGGRGTGELFF
CDR3 length: 15; J gene: TRBJ2-3; D gene: -; clone size: -; V gene: TRBV2; CDR3 DNA: TGTGCCAGCAGTGCCCCAGAGACTAGCACAGATACGCAGTATTTT; CDR3 protein: CASSAPETSTDTQYF
CDR3 length: 14; J gene: TRBJ1-1; D gene: -; clone size: -; V gene: TRBV6-5; CDR3 DNA: TGTGCCAGTACGAGGAAGGAGGGGAACACTGAAGCTTTCTTT; CDR3 protein: CASTRKEGNTEAFF
CDR3 length: 16; J gene: TRBJ1-6; D gene: -; clone size: -; V gene: TRBV5-8; CDR3 DNA: TGTGCCAGCAGCTTGGGTACAGCCGTCTATAATTCACCCCTCCACTTT; CDR3 protein: CASSLGTAVYNSPLHF
CDR3 length: 14; J gene: TRBJ2-1; D gene: -; clone size: -; V gene: TRBV4-1; CDR3 DNA: TGCGCCAGCAGCCAAGGGGGGCCGTGGGATGAGCAGTTCTTC; CDR3 protein: CASSQGGPWDEQFF
CDR3 length: 15; J gene: TRBJ1-1; D gene: -; clone size: -; V gene: TRBV14; CDR3 DNA: TGTGCCAGCAGCCAAGTTGGGAGACCGAACACTGAAGCTTTCTTT; CDR3 protein: CASSQVGRPNTEAFF
CDR3 length: 17; J gene: TRBJ1-3; D gene: -; clone size: -; V gene: TRBV27; CDR3 DNA: TGTGCCAGCAGTATCTCCCAGGTCCGGGGCTCTGGAAACACCATATATTTT; CDR3 protein: CASSISQVRGSGNTIYF
CDR3 length: 14; J gene: TRBJ1-5; D gene: TRBD1; clone size: -; V gene: TRBV19; CDR3 DNA: TGTGCCAGTAGTACCCCGACAGGGACTCAGCCCCAGCATTTT; CDR3 protein: CASSTPTGTQPQHF
CDR3 length: 13; J gene: TRBJ1-5; D gene: -; clone size: -; V gene: TRBV19; CDR3 DNA: TGTGCCAGTAGTGATAGGGGTAGCCAGCCCCAGCATTTT; CDR3 protein: CASSDRGSQPQHF
CDR3 length: 12; J gene: TRBJ1-1; D gene: -; clone size: once; V gene: TRBV10-3; CDR3 DNA: TGTGCCATCTGGTCCAGGGACACTGAAGCTTTCTTT; CDR3 protein: CAIWSRDTEAFF
CDR3 length: 15; J gene: TRBJ1-4; D gene: -; clone size: -; V gene: TRBV5-4; CDR3 DNA: TGTGCCAGCAGCCCTACGGGGACCCCTAATGAAAAACTGTTTTTT; CDR3 protein: CASSPTGTPNEKLFF
CDR3 length: 18; J gene: TRBJ1-4; D gene: TRBD1; clone size: once; V gene: TRBV3-1/TRBV3-2; CDR3 DNA: TGTGCCAGCAGCCAGGGCGGACAGGGTATTTTGGGTCATGAAAAACTGTTTTTT; CDR3 protein: CASSQGGQGILGHEKLFF
CDR3 length: 14; J gene: TRBJ2-3; D gene: -; clone size: -; V gene: TRBV7-3; CDR3 DNA: TGTGCCAGCAGCTCTGGAGTGAGCACAGATACGCAGTATTTT; CDR3 protein: CASSSGVSTDTQYF